The sequence of this T cell receptor beta chain was determined in a study of cytomegalovirus exposure and HLA in healthy donors. General study findings and limits: The authors later linked a missense DCLRE1C variant to TCR beta V- and J-gene trimming. Rare TCR sequences dominated, though some public TCRs recurred in many donors. Overall, approximately 150 TCR beta chains were annotated as cytomegalovirus-associated.

The trim removed 3 bases at V and 0 bases at J, leaving 3 bases unmatched. This CDR3 comprises 15 residues. Per germline, CDR1 SGHRS and CDR2 YFSETQ. Points on this clone: What it binds is not known.

Researchers ran the PCR with 60 Vbeta and 13 Jbeta primers. Sequencing was performed with immunoSEQ multiplex PCR; in TCRdb, only in-frame clones are kept and a portion is missing. The table lists under 150,000 clones, approximately 68% of them singletons. Sequencing was done on a sample of PBMCs. The sequence came from a man aged 35 to 55 in good health and CMV-seronegative. V gene TRBV5-1 combines with J gene TRBJ1-1; 9 bases map to TRBD1. For the CDR3, the DNA is TGCGCCAGCAGCTGGGGGACAGGGATGAACACTGAAGCTTTCTTT. The encoded protein is CASSWGTGMNTEAFF. Together with reference TRBV5-1 and TRBJ1-1, the CDR3 gives the full variable domain: KAGVTQTPRYLIKTRGQQVTLSCSPISGHRSVSWYQQTPGQGLQFLFEYFSETQRNKGNFPGRFSGRQFSNSRSEMNVSTLELGDSALYLCASSWGTGMNTEAFFGQGTRLTVV.